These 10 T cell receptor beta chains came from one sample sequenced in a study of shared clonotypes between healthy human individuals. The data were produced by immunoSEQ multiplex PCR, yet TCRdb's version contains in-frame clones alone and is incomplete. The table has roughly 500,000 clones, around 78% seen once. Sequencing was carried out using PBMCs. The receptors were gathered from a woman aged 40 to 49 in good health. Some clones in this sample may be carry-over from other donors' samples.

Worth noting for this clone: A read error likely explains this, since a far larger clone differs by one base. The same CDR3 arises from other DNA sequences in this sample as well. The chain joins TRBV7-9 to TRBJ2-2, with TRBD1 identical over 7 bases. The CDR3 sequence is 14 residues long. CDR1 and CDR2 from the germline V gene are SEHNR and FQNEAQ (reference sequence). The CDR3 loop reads CASSLEGGIGELFF. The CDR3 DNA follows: TGTGCCAGCAGCTTAGAAGGGGGCATCGGGGAGCTGTTCTTT.

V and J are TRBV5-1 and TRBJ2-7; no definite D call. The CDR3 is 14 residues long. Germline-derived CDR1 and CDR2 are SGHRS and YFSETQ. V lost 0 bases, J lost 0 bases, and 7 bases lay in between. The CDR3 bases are TGCGCCAGCAGCTTGGTTCAGAGCTCCTACGAGCAGTACTTC. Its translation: CASSLVQSSYEQYF.

CDR3 sequence reads: CASIRAWASSEQFF. In DNA form, the CDR3 reads TGTGCCAGCATCCGGGCTTGGGCTAGCAGTGAGCAGTTCTTC. The rearrangement links TRBV2 to TRBJ2-1, with D maybe TRBD2 (5 bases). This CDR3 contains 14 residues. Trimming removed 7 bases from V and 9 bases from J, with 19 bases in between. Germline loops: CDR1 SNHLY, CDR2 FYNNEI.

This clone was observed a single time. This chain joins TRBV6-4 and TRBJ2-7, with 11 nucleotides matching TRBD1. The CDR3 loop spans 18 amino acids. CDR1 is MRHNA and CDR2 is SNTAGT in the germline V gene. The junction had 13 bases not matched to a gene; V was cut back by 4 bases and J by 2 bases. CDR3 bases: TGTGCCAGCAGTGCCATACTAGGGACAGGGGGAATTGCCTACGAGCAGTACTTC. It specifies CASSAILGTGGIAYEQYF.

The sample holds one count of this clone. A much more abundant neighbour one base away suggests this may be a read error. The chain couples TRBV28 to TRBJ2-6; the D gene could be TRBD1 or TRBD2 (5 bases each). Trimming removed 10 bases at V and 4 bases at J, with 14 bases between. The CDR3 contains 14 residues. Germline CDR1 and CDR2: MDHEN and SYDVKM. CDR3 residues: CATRGAAGANVLTF. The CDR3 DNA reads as TGTGCCACCAGAGGGGCAGCCGGGGCCAACGTCCTGACTTTC.

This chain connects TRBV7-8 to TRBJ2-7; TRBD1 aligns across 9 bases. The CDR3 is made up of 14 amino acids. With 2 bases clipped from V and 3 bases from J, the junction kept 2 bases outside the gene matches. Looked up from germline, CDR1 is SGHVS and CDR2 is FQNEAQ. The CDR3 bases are TGTGCCAGCAGCTTACGGACAGGGGTCTACGAGCAGTACTTC. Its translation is CASSLRTGVYEQYF.

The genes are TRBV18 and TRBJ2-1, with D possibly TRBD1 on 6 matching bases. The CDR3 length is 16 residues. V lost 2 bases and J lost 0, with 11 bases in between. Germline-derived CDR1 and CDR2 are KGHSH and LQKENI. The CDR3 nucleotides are TGTGCCAGCTCACCAACAGGGACGAGCTCCTACAATGAGCAGTTCTTC. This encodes CASSPTGTSSYNEQFF.

Here the CDR3 DNA reads TGCAGCGTCGGTTCCCCAAGGGGGCAGTACTTC. This codes for CSVGSPRGQYF. The J gene is TRBJ2-7, the V gene TRBV29-1, with D possibly being TRBD1 (5 bases). Trimming shortened V by 6 bases and J by 9 bases, and 15 bases separated the two germline ends. The CDR3 consists of 11 residues. The germline V gene has CDR1 SQVTM and CDR2 ANQGSEA.

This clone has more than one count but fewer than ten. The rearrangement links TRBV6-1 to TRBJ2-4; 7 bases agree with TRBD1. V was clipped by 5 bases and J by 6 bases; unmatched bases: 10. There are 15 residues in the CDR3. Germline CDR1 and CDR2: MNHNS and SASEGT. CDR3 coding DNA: TGTGCCAGCAGTATTGGACAGGATGGAGGAAACATTCAGTACTTC. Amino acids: CASSIGQDGGNIQYF.

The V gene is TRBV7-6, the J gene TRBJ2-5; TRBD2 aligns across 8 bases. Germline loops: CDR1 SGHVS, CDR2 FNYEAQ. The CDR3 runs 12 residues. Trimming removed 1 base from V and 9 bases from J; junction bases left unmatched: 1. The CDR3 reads CASSLGTSPQYF. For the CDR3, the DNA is TGTGCCAGCAGCTTAGGGACTAGCCCCCAGTACTTC.